The 21 T cell receptor beta chains below were found in one sample sequenced in a study of CD8 T cells in ankylosing spondylitis. TCRdb re-analysed the 5' RACE reads in MiXCR, keeping a single row per CDR3 protein. The sample contains about 260,000 distinct CDR3 sequences, 15% to 25% of which appear only once. The sample comprised blood, either unsorted or a sorted T cell fraction (not recorded which). The source of these receptors is a male donor with ankylosing spondylitis or in good health (not recorded which).

This clonotype was detected ten times or more. The V call is TRBV5-6, the J call TRBJ1-5; D unresolved. CDR1 SGHDT and CDR2 YYEEEE come from the germline V gene. V was shortened by 5 bases and J by 1 base, with 7 bases between the two germline ends. The CDR3 sequence is 13 residues long. The CDR3 here is CASSFGSNQPQHF. The CDR3 coding sequence is TGTGCCAGCAGTTTTGGAAGCAATCAGCCCCAGCATTTT.

The chain couples TRBV5-1 to TRBJ1-2; no clear D. CDR1 SGHRS and CDR2 YFSETQ come from the germline V gene. CDR3 size: 15 residues. V shed 0 bases and J shed 2 bases, with 11 bases lying between them. The chain's CDR3 is CASSLGTDENYGYTF. The CDR3 DNA sequence: TGCGCCAGCAGCTTGGGGACGGACGAAAACTATGGCTACACCTTC. Together with reference TRBV5-1 and TRBJ1-2, the CDR3 gives the full variable domain: KAGVTQTPRYLIKTRGQQVTLSCSPISGHRSVSWYQQTPGQGLQFLFEYFSETQRNKGNFPGRFSGRQFSNSRSEMNVSTLELGDSALYLCASSLGTDENYGYTFGSGTRLTVV.

The chain has TRBV2 and TRBJ1-6; the D gene is possibly TRBD1 (5 bases). The CDR3 loop spans 16 amino acids. Germline CDR1 and CDR2: SNHLY and FYNNEI. The V end was cut by 5 bases, the J end by 5 bases, with 16 bases between. CDR3 bases: TGTGCCAGCAGTCTAAGAGTCGGGACTGATAATTCACCCCTCCACTTT. The encoded protein is CASSLRVGTDNSPLHF.

V is TRBV21-1 and J is TRBJ2-5; TRBD1 is the table's D call and was not checked against the DNA. TRBV21-1 is recorded as a pseudogene. The length of the CDR3 is 16 residues. In DNA, the CDR3 is TGTGCCAGCAGCAGATTAGGTTGGACAGGTGAAGAGACCCAGTACTTC. As protein: CASSRLGWTGEETQYF.

V and J are TRBV7-8 and TRBJ2-1; D remains unclear. Deletions cut 1 base from V and 7 bases from J, with 29 bases between. Germline V gives CDR1 SGHVS, CDR2 FQNEAQ. The CDR3 spans 20 residues. The CDR3 loop reads CASSLVRVLTVRAPTNEQFF. The CDR3 bases are TGTGCCAGCAGCTTAGTACGGGTGCTTACCGTCCGAGCTCCTACAAATGAGCAGTTCTTC.

This clonotype has more than one count but fewer than ten. V gene TRBV11-2 combines with J gene TRBJ2-3, with 11 bases identical to TRBD2. The CDR3 loop spans 13 amino acids. V gave up 8 bases and J gave up 7 bases; unmatched junction bases: 5. Germline V gene sequence: CDR1 SGHAT, CDR2 FQNNGV. CDR3 sequence (DNA): TGTGCCAGCGCGGGACTAGCGGATTATACGCAGTATTTT. It translates to CASAGLADYTQYF.

The gene calls are TRBV5-1 and TRBJ2-5; D may be TRBD2 (5 bases). Germline V gives CDR1 SGHRS, CDR2 YFSETQ. V was clipped by 0 bases and J by 3 bases, with 9 bases between them. The CDR3 length is 14 residues. Here the CDR3 DNA reads TGCGCCAGCAGCTTGGAAATGGGAGAAGAGACCCAGTACTTC. This sequence encodes CASSLEMGEETQYF.

This chain links TRBV18 with TRBJ2-5, with D maybe TRBD2 (5 bases). There are 15 residues in the CDR3. CDR1 and CDR2 (germline): KGHSH, LQKENI. Trimming removed 2 bases at V and 1 base at J, with 11 bases between. In DNA, the CDR3 is TGTGCCAGCTCACCAAGGACCGAGGGCCAAGAGACCCAGTACTTC. Translated: CASSPRTEGQETQYF.

This chain joins TRBV20-1 and TRBJ2-5, with unresolved D. The V gene lost 6 bases and the J gene lost 4 bases, with 18 bases spanning the gap. CDR1 DFQATT and CDR2 SNEGSKA come from the germline V gene (reference sequence). This CDR3 contains 14 residues. The CDR3 is CSAGRAEGLETQYF. The DNA of the CDR3 is TGCAGTGCAGGTCGGGCCGAAGGCTTAGAGACCCAGTACTTC.

CDR3 coding DNA: TGTGCCAGCAGCCTGGGCGGGACAACGTACCAAGAGACCCAGTACTTC. Its translation: CASSLGGTTYQETQYF. The rearrangement uses TRBV28 and TRBJ2-5; perhaps D is TRBD1 or TRBD2 (6 bases each). The CDR3 runs to 16 residues. V shed 6 bases and J shed 0 bases, with 17 bases lying between them. Germline assignment: CDR1 MDHEN and CDR2 SYDVKM.

In this sample, this clonotype turned up a few times. The chain employs TRBV7-3 and TRBJ1-5; perhaps TRBD1 as D (5 bases). In germline, CDR1 is SGHTA, CDR2 FQGTGA. CDR3 size: 17 residues. V was shortened by 1 base and J by 4 bases, with 17 bases between the two germline ends. This chain's CDR3 is CASSLIAPGVGNQPQHF. CDR3 sequence (DNA): TGTGCCAGCAGCTTAATTGCACCGGGGGTTGGTAATCAGCCCCAGCATTTT.

This clonotype was recorded at least ten times. The chain links TRBV20-1 to TRBJ2-5, with TRBD1 matching over 10 bases. This CDR3 contains 15 residues. Trimming removed 3 bases from V and 1 base from J; junction bases left unmatched: 5. CDR1 DFQATT and CDR2 SNEGSKA come from the germline V gene (reference sequence). CDR3 residues: CSARPGQGPQETQYF. The CDR3 DNA follows: TGCAGTGCTAGGCCGGGACAGGGGCCCCAAGAGACCCAGTACTTC.

The chain combines TRBV6-1 with TRBJ1-6; D is possibly TRBD1 (6 bases). Germline V CDR1 and CDR2: MNHNS, SASEGT. Trimming took off 6 bases at V and 10 bases at J, with 19 bases between the two ends. The CDR3 covers 15 residues. CDR3 in DNA: TGTGCCAGCAGGTGGGGGGTACACCAGGGGTCACCCCTCCACTTT. Its translation: CASRWGVHQGSPLHF.

The V call is TRBV12-3 or TRBV12-4, the J call TRBJ2-2; 9 nucleotides align to TRBD1. This CDR3 spans 16 amino acids. Trimming removed 2 bases from V and 5 bases from J; junction bases left unmatched: 6. The CDR3 loop reads CASSLRTGAGTGELFF. The CDR3 DNA follows: TGTGCCAGCAGTTTACGGACAGGGGCCGGGACCGGGGAGCTGTTTTTT.

This clonotype has only a few counts. The chain joins TRBV25-1 to TRBJ1-5; no clear D. This CDR3 spans 14 amino acids. V dropped 2 bases and J dropped 3 bases, with 8 bases sitting between them. The germline CDR1 and CDR2 sequences are MGHDK and SYGVNS. The CDR3 loop reads CASSEVGINQPQHF. CDR3 nucleotides: TGTGCCAGCAGTGAAGTGGGGATCAATCAGCCCCAGCATTTT.

The genes are TRBV4-1 and TRBJ2-2, with D perhaps matching TRBD1 (6 bases). In germline, CDR1 is MGHRA, CDR2 YSYEKL. The CDR3 spans 16 residues. Deletions cut 4 bases from V and 3 bases from J, with 15 bases between. CDR3 residues: CASSPEFRGYTGELFF. DNA for the CDR3: TGCGCCAGCAGCCCTGAGTTCAGGGGTTACACCGGGGAGCTGTTTTTT.

This clonotype was seen ten or more times. This chain uses TRBV20-1 with TRBJ2-7; the D gene is possibly TRBD1 (5 bases). The length of the CDR3 is 14 residues. Germline V gives CDR1 DFQATT, CDR2 SNEGSKA (reference sequence). Between the trimmed V and J ends, which lost 1 base and 0 bases, there was a span of 10 bases. The CDR3 bases are TGCAGTGCTAGAGCCTACAGGAGCTCCTACGAGCAGTACGTC. It encodes CSARAYRSSYEQYV.

This clonotype was detected many times. The chain is built from TRBV12-3 or TRBV12-4 and TRBJ2-3; the match to TRBD2 covers 7 bases. The CDR3 extends over 15 amino acids. With 6 bases clipped from V and 0 bases from J, the junction kept 6 bases outside the gene matches. The CDR3, as DNA: TGTGCCAGCAGCCCCCCCGGGGGGAGCACAGATACGCAGTATTTT. Its protein product is CASSPPGGSTDTQYF.

This clonotype was found a few times. The rearrangement joins TRBV12-3 or TRBV12-4 to TRBJ1-5; D may be TRBD1 (6 bases). The CDR3 has 13 residues. Trimming cost V 5 bases and J 10 bases, with 15 bases left between them. The CDR3 DNA sequence: TGTGCCAGCAGTCCCAGGGGCGACGGCCCCCAGCATTTT. Its translation: CASSPRGDGPQHF.

Only a few counts were recorded for this clonotype. V and J are TRBV6-1 and TRBJ1-2, with 10 bases identical to TRBD1. Unmatched junction bases numbered 7, after V lost 6 bases and J lost 6 bases. This CDR3 has 14 residues. In germline, CDR1 is MNHNS, CDR2 SASEGT. CDR3 protein: CASRQGQGTNGYTF. The CDR3 DNA follows: TGTGCCAGCAGGCAGGGACAGGGGACGAATGGCTACACCTTC.

The chain joins TRBV11-1 to TRBJ1-1; TRBD1 matches 10 bases. There are 15 residues in the CDR3. Germline CDR1 SGHAT, CDR2 FQDESV (reference sequence). V shed 4 bases, J shed 6 bases, and the junction held 8 bases outside the gene matches. CDR3 sequence (DNA): TGTGCCAGCAGCTCCCCGGGACAGGGGAAACCTGAAGCTTTCTTT. This translates into CASSSPGQGKPEAFF.